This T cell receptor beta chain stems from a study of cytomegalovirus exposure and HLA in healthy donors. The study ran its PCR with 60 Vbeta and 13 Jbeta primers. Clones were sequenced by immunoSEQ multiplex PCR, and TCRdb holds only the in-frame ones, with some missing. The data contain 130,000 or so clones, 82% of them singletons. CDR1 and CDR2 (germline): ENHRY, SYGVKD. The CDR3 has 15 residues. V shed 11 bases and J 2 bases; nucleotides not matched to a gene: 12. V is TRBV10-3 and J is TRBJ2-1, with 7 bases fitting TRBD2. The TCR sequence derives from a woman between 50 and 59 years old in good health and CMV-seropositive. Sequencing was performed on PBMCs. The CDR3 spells CASWGGEGPYNEQFF. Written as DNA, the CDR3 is TGTGCCTCCTGGGGCGGGGAGGGGCCCTACAATGAGCAGTTCTTC.